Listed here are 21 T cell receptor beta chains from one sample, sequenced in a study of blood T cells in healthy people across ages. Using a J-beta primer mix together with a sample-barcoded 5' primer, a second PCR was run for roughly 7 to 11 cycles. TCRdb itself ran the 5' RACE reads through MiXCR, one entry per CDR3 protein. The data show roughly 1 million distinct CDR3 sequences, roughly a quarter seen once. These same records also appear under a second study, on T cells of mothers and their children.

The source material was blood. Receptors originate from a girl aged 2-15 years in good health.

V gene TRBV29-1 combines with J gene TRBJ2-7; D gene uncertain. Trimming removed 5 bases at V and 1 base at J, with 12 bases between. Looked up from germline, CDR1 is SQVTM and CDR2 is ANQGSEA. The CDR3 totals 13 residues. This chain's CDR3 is CSVSGRLSYEQYF. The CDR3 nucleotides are TGCAGCGTTTCCGGGCGCCTTTCCTACGAGCAGTACTTC.

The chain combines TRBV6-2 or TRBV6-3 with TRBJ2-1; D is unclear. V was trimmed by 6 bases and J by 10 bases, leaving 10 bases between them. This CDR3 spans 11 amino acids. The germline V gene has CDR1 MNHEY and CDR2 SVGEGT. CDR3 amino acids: CASRRSREQFF. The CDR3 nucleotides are TGTGCCAGCAGGCGATCTAGAGAGCAGTTCTTC.

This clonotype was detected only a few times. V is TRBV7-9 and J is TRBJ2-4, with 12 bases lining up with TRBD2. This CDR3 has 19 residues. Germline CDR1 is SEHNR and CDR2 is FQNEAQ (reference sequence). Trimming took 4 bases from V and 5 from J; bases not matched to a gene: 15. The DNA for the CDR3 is TGTGCCAGCAGCTCGGGACTAGCGGGCAACGGTATAGTCGAAAACATTCAGTACTTC. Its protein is CASSSGLAGNGIVENIQYF.

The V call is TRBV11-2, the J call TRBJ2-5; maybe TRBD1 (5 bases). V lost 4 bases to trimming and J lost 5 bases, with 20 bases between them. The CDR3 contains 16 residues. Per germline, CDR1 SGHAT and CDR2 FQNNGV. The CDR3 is CASSSTWGTFMETQYF. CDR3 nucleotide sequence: TGTGCCAGCAGCTCAACATGGGGCACCTTTATGGAGACCCAGTACTTC.

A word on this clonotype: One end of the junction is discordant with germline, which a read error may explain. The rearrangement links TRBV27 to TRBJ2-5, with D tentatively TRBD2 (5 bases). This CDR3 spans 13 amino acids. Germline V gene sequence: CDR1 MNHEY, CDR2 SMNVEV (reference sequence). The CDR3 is CASSPGPGETEYF. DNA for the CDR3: TGTGCCAGCAGCCCCGGTCCCGGGGAGACCGAGTACTTC.

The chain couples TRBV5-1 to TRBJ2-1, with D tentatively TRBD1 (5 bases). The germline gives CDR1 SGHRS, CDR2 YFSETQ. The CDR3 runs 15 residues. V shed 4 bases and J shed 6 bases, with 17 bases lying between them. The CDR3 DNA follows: TGCGCCAGCAGCCCCCCTCGGCAGGGTAGCAATGAGCAGTTCTTC. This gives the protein CASSPPRQGSNEQFF. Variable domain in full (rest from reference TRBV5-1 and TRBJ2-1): KAGVTQTPRYLIKTRGQQVTLSCSPISGHRSVSWYQQTPGQGLQFLFEYFSETQRNKGNFPGRFSGRQFSNSRSEMNVSTLELGDSALYLCASSPPRQGSNEQFFGPGTRLTVL.

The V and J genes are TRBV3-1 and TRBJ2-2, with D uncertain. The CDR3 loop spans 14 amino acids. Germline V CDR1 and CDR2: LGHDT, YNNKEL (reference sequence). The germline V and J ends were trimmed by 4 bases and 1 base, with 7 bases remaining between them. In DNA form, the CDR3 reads TGTGCCAGCAGCCGCTCGGGGAACACCGGGGAGCTGTTTTTT. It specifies CASSRSGNTGELFF.

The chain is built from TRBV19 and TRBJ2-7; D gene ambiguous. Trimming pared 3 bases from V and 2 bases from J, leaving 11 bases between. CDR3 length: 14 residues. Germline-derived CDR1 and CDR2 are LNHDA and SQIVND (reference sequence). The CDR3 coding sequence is TGTGCCAGTAGTATTCCCCACCGGACCTACGAGCAGTACTTC. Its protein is CASSIPHRTYEQYF.

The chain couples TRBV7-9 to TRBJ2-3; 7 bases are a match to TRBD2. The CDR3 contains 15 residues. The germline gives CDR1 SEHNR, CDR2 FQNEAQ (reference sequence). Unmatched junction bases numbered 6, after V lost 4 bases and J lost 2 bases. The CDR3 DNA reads TGTGCCAGCAGCTCCGGGACTACCAACACAGATACGCAGTATTTT. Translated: CASSSGTTNTDTQYF.

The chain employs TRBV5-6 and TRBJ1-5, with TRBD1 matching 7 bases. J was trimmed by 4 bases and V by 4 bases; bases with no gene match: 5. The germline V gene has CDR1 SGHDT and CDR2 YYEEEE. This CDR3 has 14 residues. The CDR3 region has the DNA TGTGCCAGCAGCCGGGGACAGAAGAATCAGCCCCAGCATTTT. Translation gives CASSRGQKNQPQHF.

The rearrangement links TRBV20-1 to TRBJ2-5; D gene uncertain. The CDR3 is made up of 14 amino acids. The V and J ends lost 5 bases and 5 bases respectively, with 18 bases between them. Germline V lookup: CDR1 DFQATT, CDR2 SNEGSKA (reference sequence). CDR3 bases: TGCAGTGCTGGGAATCCGGGCACAGAGGAGACCCAGTACTTC. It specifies CSAGNPGTEETQYF.

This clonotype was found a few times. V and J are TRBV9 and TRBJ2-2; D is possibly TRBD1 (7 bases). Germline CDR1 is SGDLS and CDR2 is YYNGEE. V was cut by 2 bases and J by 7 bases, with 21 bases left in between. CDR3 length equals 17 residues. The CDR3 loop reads CASSVQGGADFSGELFF. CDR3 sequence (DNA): TGTGCCAGCAGCGTTCAGGGGGGCGCGGACTTCAGCGGGGAGCTGTTTTTT.

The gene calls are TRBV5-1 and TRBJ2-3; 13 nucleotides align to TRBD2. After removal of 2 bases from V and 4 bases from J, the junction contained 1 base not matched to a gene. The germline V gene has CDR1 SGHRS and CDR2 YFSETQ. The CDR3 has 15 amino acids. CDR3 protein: CASSFGTSGADTQYF. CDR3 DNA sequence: TGCGCCAGCAGCTTCGGGACTAGCGGGGCAGATACGCAGTATTTT.

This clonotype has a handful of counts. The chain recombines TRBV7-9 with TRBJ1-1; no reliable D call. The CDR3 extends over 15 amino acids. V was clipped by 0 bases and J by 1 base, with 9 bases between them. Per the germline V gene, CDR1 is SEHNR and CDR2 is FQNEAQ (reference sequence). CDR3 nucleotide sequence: TGTGCCAGCAGCTTAGCGCATCCAGGGAACACTGAAGCTTTCTTT. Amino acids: CASSLAHPGNTEAFF.

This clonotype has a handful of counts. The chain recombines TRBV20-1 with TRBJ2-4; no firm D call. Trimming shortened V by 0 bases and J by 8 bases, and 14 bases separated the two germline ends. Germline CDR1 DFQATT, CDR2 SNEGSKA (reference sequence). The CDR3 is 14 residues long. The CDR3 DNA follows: TGCAGTGCTAGAGATGCCCGGATTTCCTACATTCAGTACTTC. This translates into CSARDARISYIQYF.

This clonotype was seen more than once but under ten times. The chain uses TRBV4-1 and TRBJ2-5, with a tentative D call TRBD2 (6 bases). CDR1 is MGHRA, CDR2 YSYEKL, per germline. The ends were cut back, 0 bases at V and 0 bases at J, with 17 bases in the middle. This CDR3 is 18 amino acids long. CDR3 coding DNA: TGCGCCAGCAGCCAAGATTCGATTACGGGAGTTTACCAAGAGACCCAGTACTTC. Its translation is CASSQDSITGVYQETQYF.

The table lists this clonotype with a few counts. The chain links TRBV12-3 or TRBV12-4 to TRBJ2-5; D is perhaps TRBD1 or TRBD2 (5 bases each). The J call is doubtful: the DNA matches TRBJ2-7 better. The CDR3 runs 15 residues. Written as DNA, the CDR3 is TGTGCCAGCAGTATCTCCGGGGCGATGGCCTACGAGCAGTACTTC. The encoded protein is CASSISGAMAYEQYF.

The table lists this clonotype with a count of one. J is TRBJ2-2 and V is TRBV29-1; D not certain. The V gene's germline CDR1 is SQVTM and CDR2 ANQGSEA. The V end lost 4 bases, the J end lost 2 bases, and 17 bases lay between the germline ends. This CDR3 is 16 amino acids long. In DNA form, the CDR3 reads TGCAGCGTTGCCCCATTTCGAGAGGCCAACACCGGGGAGCTGTTTTTT. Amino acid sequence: CSVAPFREANTGELFF.

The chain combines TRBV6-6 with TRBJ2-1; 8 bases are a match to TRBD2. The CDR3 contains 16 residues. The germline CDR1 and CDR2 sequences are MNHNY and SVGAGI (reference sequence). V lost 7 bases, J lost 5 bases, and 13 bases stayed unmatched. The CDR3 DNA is TGTGCCAGCACAATGACCGGGACTAGACCAGACAATGAGCAGTTCTTC. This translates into CASTMTGTRPDNEQFF.

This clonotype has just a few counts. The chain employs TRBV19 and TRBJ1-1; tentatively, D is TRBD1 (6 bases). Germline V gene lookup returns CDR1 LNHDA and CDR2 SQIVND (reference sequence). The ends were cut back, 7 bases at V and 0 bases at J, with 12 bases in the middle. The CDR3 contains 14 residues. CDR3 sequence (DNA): TGTGCCAGTATCCAGGGGCCCATGAACACTGAAGCTTTCTTT. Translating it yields CASIQGPMNTEAFF.

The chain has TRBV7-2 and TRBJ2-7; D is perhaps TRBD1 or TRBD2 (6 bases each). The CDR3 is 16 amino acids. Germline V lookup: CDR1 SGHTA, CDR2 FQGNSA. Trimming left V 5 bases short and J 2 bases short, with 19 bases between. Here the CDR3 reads CASSPATGTLPYEQYF. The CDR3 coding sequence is TGTGCCAGCAGCCCGGCTACAGGGACTCTCCCCTACGAGCAGTACTTC.